The present T cell receptor beta chain was sequenced within a study of blood T cell repertoires in COVID-19. Per the study methods: Reference gene primers were amplified, and this amplification served to estimate nucleated cell counts. Libraries were prepared by immunoSEQ multiplex PCR; TCRdb keeps only in-frame clonotypes and omits some of them. V and J calls and clone size are those listed in that table; D and trimming were worked out from the DNA. This sample has about 140,000 clones, with under 85% found just once. V lost 3 bases to trimming and J lost 7 bases; unmatched junction nucleotides: 6. Germline CDR1 reads MNHNS; CDR2 reads SASEGT. The CDR3 has 15 residues.

The chain recombines TRBV6-1 with TRBJ1-6, with TRBD1 matching 7 bases. This TCR derives from a woman older than 75 in a cohort sampled during active or convalescent COVID-19. What was sequenced was peripheral blood. The DNA for the CDR3 is TGTGCCAGCAGTGAGCAGGACAGGCGCAATTCACCCCTCCACTTT. Translation: CASSEQDRRNSPLHF.